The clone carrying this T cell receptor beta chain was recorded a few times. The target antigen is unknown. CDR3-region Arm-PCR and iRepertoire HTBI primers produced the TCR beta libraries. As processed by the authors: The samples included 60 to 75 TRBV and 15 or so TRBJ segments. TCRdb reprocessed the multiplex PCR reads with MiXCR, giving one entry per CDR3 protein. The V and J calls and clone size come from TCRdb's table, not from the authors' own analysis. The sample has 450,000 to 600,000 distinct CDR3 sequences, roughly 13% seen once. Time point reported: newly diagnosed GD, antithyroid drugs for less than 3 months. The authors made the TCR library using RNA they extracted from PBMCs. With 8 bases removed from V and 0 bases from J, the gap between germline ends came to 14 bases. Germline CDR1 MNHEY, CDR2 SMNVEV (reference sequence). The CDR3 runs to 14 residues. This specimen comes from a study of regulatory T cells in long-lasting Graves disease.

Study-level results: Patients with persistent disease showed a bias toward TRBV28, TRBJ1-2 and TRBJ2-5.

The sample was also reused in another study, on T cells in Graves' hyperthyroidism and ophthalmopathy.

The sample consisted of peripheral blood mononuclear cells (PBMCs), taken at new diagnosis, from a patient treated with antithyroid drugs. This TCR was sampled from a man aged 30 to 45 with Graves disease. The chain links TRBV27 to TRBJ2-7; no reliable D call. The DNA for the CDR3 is TGTGCCAGCCCGATGGGTAACAGCTCCTACGAGCAGTACTTC. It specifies CASPMGNSSYEQYF.